Included here is one TCR beta chain sequence, with context. The antigen is unknown. Losses at the gene ends were 4 bases for V and 4 bases for J; bases not matched to a gene: 13. The CDR3 contains 16 residues. This sample stems from a study of T cells in Graves' hyperthyroidism and ophthalmopathy. Study-wide findings and caveats: Separating ophthalmopathy from stable hyperthyroidism was achieved by a 13 V-J model.

It was RNA transcripts that yielded the amplified TCR beta CDR3 regions. During a first-round RT-PCR of the TCR CDR3, the HTBI primer set was used. TCRdb processed the multiplex PCR reads anew with MiXCR; each CDR3 protein has one entry. The table shows 500,000 to 750,000 distinct CDR3 sequences, with 40% to 55% occurring only once. Sequencing was carried out using peripheral blood or thyroid tissue (not recorded which). The source of this sequence is a woman between 18 and 29 years old with Graves' hyperthyroidism. The V call is TRBV12-3 or TRBV12-4, the J call TRBJ2-7, with 7 bases lining up with TRBD1. The CDR3: CASSSYRGQRDYEQYF. The CDR3 DNA sequence: TGTGCCAGCAGTTCATACAGGGGACAGAGAGATTACGAGCAGTACTTC.